What follows are 25 T cell receptor beta chains derived from one specimen sequenced in a study of neurological immune-mediated disorders (dated by TCRdb to between 2018 and 2020). The library came from 5' RACE. Sequencing was performed on an Illumina HiSeq 2500. In TCRdb, the public reads were trimmed at Q25 with fastp and aligned with MiXCR, with productive beta chains retained. One record per CDR3 amino acid sequence lists the most common genes and DNA. The table for this sample lists tens of thousands of distinct CDR3 sequences; less than 3.5% of them were counted only once. Together, the top ten hold around 7.7% of the sample. What the time point label conveys for this sample: longitudinal time-point 1 (baseline). Sequences were obtained from PBMCs. The receptors shown here come from an older woman with multiple sclerosis.

This clonotype was found many times. The rearrangement uses TRBV5-1 and TRBJ1-5; D is uncertain. The germline V and J ends were trimmed by 0 bases and 4 bases, with 8 bases remaining between them. There are 14 residues in the CDR3. Looked up from germline, CDR1 is SGHRS and CDR2 is YFSETQ. The CDR3 sequence is CASSLGVRNQPQHF. In nucleotides, the CDR3 is TGCGCCAGCAGCTTGGGGGTGCGGAATCAGCCCCAGCATTTT.

Ten or more counts support this clonotype. The V call is TRBV9, the J call TRBJ1-1, with D possibly TRBD1 on 6 matching bases. Per germline, CDR1 SGDLS and CDR2 YYNGEE. The germline V and J ends were trimmed by 2 bases and 1 base, with 12 bases remaining between them. This CDR3 contains 15 residues. CDR3 residues: CASSVRGSANTEAFF. In nucleotides, the CDR3 is TGTGCCAGCAGCGTGAGGGGGTCGGCGAACACTGAAGCTTTCTTT.

The chain combines TRBV6-5 with TRBJ2-3, with D unclear. Between the trimmed V and J ends, which lost 1 base and 2 bases, there was a span of 10 bases. There are 15 residues in the CDR3. CDR1 MNHEY and CDR2 SVGAGI come from the germline V gene. The CDR3 DNA reads as TGTGCCAGCAGTTACTTCGGAAAGGTCACAGATACGCAGTATTTT. Amino acids: CASSYFGKVTDTQYF.

Ten or more counts support this clonotype. The gene calls are TRBV12-3 or TRBV12-4 and TRBJ2-5; D possibly corresponds to TRBD1 (6 bases). Trimming removed 5 bases from V and 9 bases from J, with 13 bases in between. This CDR3 comprises 12 residues. CDR3 nucleotides: TGTGCCAGCAGTCCGGACAGCCAGTCCCAGTACTTC. Translation: CASSPDSQSQYF.

This clonotype was detected many times. V and J are TRBV10-3 and TRBJ1-2, with a weak D call TRBD1 (5 bases). Germline V gene sequence: CDR1 ENHRY, CDR2 SYGVKD. CDR3 length: 14 residues. With 8 bases removed from V and 4 bases from J, the gap between germline ends came to 17 bases. In nucleotides, the CDR3 is TGTGCCATCCACGGGGCCTTGCTGGGCTATGGCTACACCTTC. This encodes CAIHGALLGYGYTF.

The sample holds many counts of this clonotype. This chain connects TRBV27 to TRBJ1-6, with D unclear. The CDR3 contains 14 residues. Germline CDR1 is MNHEY and CDR2 is SMNVEV (reference sequence). The ends were cut back, 1 base at V and 5 bases at J, with 6 bases in the middle. CDR3 DNA sequence: TGTGCCAGCAGTTTATGGCAGGATAATTCACCCCTCCACTTT. Residues: CASSLWQDNSPLHF.

This clonotype has a count of ten or more. V usage is TRBV7-2 and J usage is TRBJ2-7; maybe TRBD1 (6 bases). V was pared by 7 bases and J by 0 bases, with 16 bases between. CDR3 length: 15 amino acids. CDR1 is SGHTA, CDR2 FQGNSA, per germline. The CDR3 protein is CASNLRTESSYEQYF. The DNA of the CDR3 is TGTGCCAGCAACCTAAGGACAGAAAGCTCCTACGAGCAGTACTTC.

This clonotype was seen ten or more times. The chain carries TRBV5-6 and TRBJ1-4; D remains ambiguous. There are 15 residues in the CDR3. Looked up from germline, CDR1 is SGHDT and CDR2 is YYEEEE. Trimming shortened V by 1 base and J by 0 bases, and 7 bases separated the two germline ends. CDR3 region: CASSLRQTTNEKLFF. The CDR3 nucleotides are TGTGCCAGCAGCTTGAGGCAGACAACTAATGAAAAACTGTTTTTT.

This clonotype occurred many times. The V call is TRBV7-2, the J call TRBJ2-7; D is perhaps TRBD1 or TRBD2 (6 bases each). V lost 3 bases and J lost 3, with 24 bases in between. The CDR3 length is 18 residues. Germline loops: CDR1 SGHTA, CDR2 FQGNSA. The CDR3 sequence is CASSFGWSDSGAFYEQYF. The CDR3 DNA sequence: TGTGCCAGCAGCTTTGGATGGTCCGACTCGGGGGCATTCTACGAGCAGTACTTC.

This clonotype showed up many times. This chain connects TRBV7-6 to TRBJ1-1, with TRBD1 as a possible D gene (6 bases). This CDR3 has 13 amino acids. V gave up 5 bases and J gave up 5 bases, with 12 bases separating them. The germline gives CDR1 SGHVS, CDR2 FNYEAQ. DNA for the CDR3: TGTGCCAGCAGCCACAGGGTGAGGACTGAAGCTTTCTTT. This codes for CASSHRVRTEAFF.

This clonotype was detected a few times. J is TRBJ2-1 and V is TRBV4-2; D not certain. CDR1 LGHNA and CDR2 YNFKEQ come from the germline V gene. There are 11 residues in the CDR3. The V end was cut by 0 bases, the J end by 12 bases, with 6 bases between. CDR3 in amino acids: CASSQDYTQFF. In nucleotides, the CDR3 is TGTGCCAGCAGCCAAGACTATACGCAGTTCTTC.

This clonotype was seen at least ten times. The chain carries TRBV5-1 and TRBJ2-7, with 7 bases fitting TRBD2. The CDR3 consists of 14 residues. CDR1 is SGHRS and CDR2 is YFSETQ in the germline V gene. J was trimmed by 0 bases and V by 5 bases; bases with no gene match: 5. The CDR3 nucleotides are TGCGCCAGCAGTCGGACTAGGGGCTCCTACGAGCAGTACTTC. It encodes CASSRTRGSYEQYF.

The J gene is TRBJ2-5, the V gene TRBV10-2; D is unclear. Trimming cost V 8 bases and J 3 bases, with 10 bases left between them. Germline V gene lookup returns CDR1 WSHSY and CDR2 SAAADI. There are 12 residues in the CDR3. The CDR3 DNA sequence: TGCGCCAGCGCTGAAAAGAAAGAGACCCAGTACTTC. This sequence encodes CASAEKKETQYF.

Ten or more counts support this clonotype. The chain has TRBV20-1 and TRBJ2-2; TRBD1 is a possible D gene (5 bases). The germline V and J ends were trimmed by 2 bases and 1 base, with 8 bases remaining between them. This CDR3 is 14 amino acids long. CDR1 and CDR2 from the germline V gene are DFQATT and SNEGSKA (reference sequence). The CDR3 DNA follows: TGCAGTGCTAGAAGACAGTTGAACACCGGGGAGCTGTTTTTT. As protein: CSARRQLNTGELFF.

This clonotype was recorded at least ten times. This chain links TRBV19 with TRBJ2-5; 7 bases are shared with TRBD2. The CDR3 is 14 residues long. J was trimmed by 5 bases and V by 3 bases; bases with no gene match: 6. Germline CDR1 is LNHDA and CDR2 is SQIVND (reference sequence). Written as DNA, the CDR3 is TGTGCCAGTAGTATTGGCGGGGGTCGGGAGACCCAGTACTTC. Its translation: CASSIGGGRETQYF.

This clonotype was picked up many times. CDR3 sequence: CSAQRPTNEKLFF. CDR3 DNA sequence: TGCAGTGCCCAACGACCAACTAATGAAAAACTGTTTTTT. V is TRBV20-1 and J is TRBJ1-4; unclear D gene. Germline lookup yields CDR1 DFQATT and CDR2 SNEGSKA (reference sequence). V was cut by 6 bases and J by 0 bases, with 8 bases left in between. The CDR3 contains 13 residues.

This clonotype was seen many times. This chain connects TRBV11-3 to TRBJ2-1, with TRBD1 identical over 11 bases. The trim removed 3 bases at V and 6 bases at J, leaving 10 bases unmatched. Per germline, CDR1 SGHNT and CDR2 YENEEA. This CDR3 spans 17 amino acids. For the CDR3, the DNA is TGTGCCAGCAGCTTGGGTACCGGGACAGGGGGTGCCAATGAGCAGTTCTTC. Its translation is CASSLGTGTGGANEQFF.

The chain combines TRBV12-3 or TRBV12-4 with TRBJ1-6; 7 positions match TRBD1. The V and J ends lost 6 bases and 6 bases, in that order; junction bases with no gene match: 5. The CDR3 consists of 14 residues. CDR3 nucleotide sequence: TGTGCCAGCAGCCACGACAGGGTTAATTCACCCCTCCACTTT. It codes for CASSHDRVNSPLHF.

This clonotype has at least ten counts. This sequence joins TRBV6-5 and TRBJ2-7, with 9 bases fitting TRBD1. V was clipped by 2 bases and J by 2 bases; unmatched bases: 1. This CDR3 contains 14 residues. Per germline, CDR1 MNHEY and CDR2 SVGAGI. The CDR3 protein is CASSYGDRAYEQYF. The CDR3 DNA follows: TGTGCCAGCAGTTACGGGGACAGGGCCTACGAGCAGTACTTC.

This clonotype was observed at least ten times. The CDR3 here is CATHRVFNSPLHF. The CDR3 DNA is TGTGCCACCCACCGGGTATTCAATTCACCCCTCCACTTT. J is TRBJ1-6 and V is TRBV10-3, with D unclear. The CDR3 is made up of 13 amino acids. The ends were cut back, 10 bases at V and 7 bases at J, with 14 bases in the middle. The germline V gene has CDR1 ENHRY and CDR2 SYGVKD.

This clonotype was recorded many times. V usage is TRBV20-1 and J usage is TRBJ1-5; D gene ambiguous. Trimming took 3 bases from V and 6 from J, leaving 9 bases between them. CDR3 length: 12 residues. Germline CDR1 and CDR2: DFQATT and SNEGSKA (reference sequence). CDR3 DNA: TGCAGTGCTAGGGTGGGCGTTCAGCCCCAGCATTTT. Encoded protein: CSARVGVQPQHF.

This clonotype was recorded at least ten times. The chain employs TRBV20-1 and TRBJ2-3; D call uncertain. The CDR3 is 15 amino acids. CDR1 is DFQATT, CDR2 SNEGSKA, per germline (reference sequence). Trimming shortened V by 4 bases and J by 2 bases, and 16 bases separated the two germline ends. As DNA, the CDR3 is TGCAGTGCTAATCGCCCGGAGCAGTTCACAGATACGCAGTATTTT. Protein: CSANRPEQFTDTQYF.

There are many counts of this clonotype. The rearrangement joins TRBV20-1 to TRBJ2-3, with D uncertain. The CDR3 is made up of 13 amino acids. V gave up 0 bases and J gave up 6 bases, with 10 bases separating them. Germline loops: CDR1 DFQATT, CDR2 SNEGSKA (reference sequence). The CDR3 nucleotides are TGCAGTGCTAGAGATGACGGTATGGATACGCAGTATTTT. Translation gives CSARDDGMDTQYF.

This clonotype was picked up many times. This chain uses TRBV12-3 or TRBV12-4 with TRBJ2-7; D is ambiguous. The CDR3 is 13 amino acids. The ends were cut back, 2 bases at V and 2 bases at J, with 7 bases in the middle. The CDR3 region is CASSLNGPYEQYF. CDR3 sequence (DNA): TGTGCCAGCAGTTTAAACGGTCCCTACGAGCAGTACTTC.

At least ten counts were recorded for this clonotype. V usage is TRBV20-1 and J usage is TRBJ2-3; perhaps TRBD2 as D (7 bases). The germline V gene encodes CDR1 DFQATT and CDR2 SNEGSKA (reference sequence). V shed 1 base and J shed 4 bases, with 15 bases lying between them. There are 15 residues in the CDR3. This CDR3 reads CSARAGGGFSDTQYF. Written as DNA, the CDR3 is TGCAGTGCTAGAGCGGGGGGCGGGTTTTCAGATACGCAGTATTTT.